Shown below are 5 T cell receptor beta chains from a single sample sequenced in a study of T cell repertoires in cytomegalovirus infection. MiXCR, run by TCRdb on the reads, gives a single entry per CDR3 protein. The table includes tens of thousands of distinct CDR3 sequences, 20% detected once. Antigens of these TCRs are unknown. This specimen consisted of CD8+ T cells from cultured PBMCs, obtained from culture after CMV antigen stimulation. Source of these receptors: a human donor in good health (CMV status not recorded). Some clones in this sample may be carry-over from other donors' samples.

This clonotype was detected only a few times. J is TRBJ2-3 and V is TRBV6-4; unclear D gene. Trimming stripped 5 bases from V and 2 bases from J, with 11 bases between. There are 14 residues in the CDR3. Germline V gene lookup returns CDR1 MRHNA and CDR2 SNTAGT. The CDR3 DNA reads TGTGCCAGCAGTCTAGGGAATCTCACAGATACGCAGTATTTT. Amino acids: CASSLGNLTDTQYF.

This clonotype was counted at least ten times. The chain uses TRBV7-8 and TRBJ2-7; D tentatively reads TRBD1 or TRBD2 (5 bases each). This CDR3 contains 16 residues. Trimming stripped 2 bases from V and 0 bases from J, with 14 bases between. In germline, CDR1 is SGHVS, CDR2 FQNEAQ. The CDR3 DNA is TGTGCCAGCAGCTTACGGGGCGGATGGACCTCCTACGAGCAGTACTTC. Protein product: CASSLRGGWTSYEQYF.

This clonotype was observed a handful of times. J is TRBJ1-2 and V is TRBV6-5; 10 nucleotides align to TRBD1. The length of the CDR3 is 14 residues. Trimming cost V 7 bases and J 4 bases; bases outside gene matches: 6. Germline CDR1 reads MNHEY; CDR2 reads SVGAGI. Here the CDR3 DNA reads TGTGCCAGCAAAAGGGACAGGGGTGTCTATGGCTACACCTTC. It is translated as CASKRDRGVYGYTF.

This clonotype was found many times. The chain joins TRBV6-2 or TRBV6-3 to TRBJ2-7; no clear D. The CDR3 length is 14 residues. Trimming took off 5 bases at V and 0 bases at J, with 11 bases between the two ends. Germline V gene data show CDR1 as MNHEY and CDR2 as SVGEGT. The CDR3 region has the DNA TGTGCCAGCAGTCCCCTCCGGTCCTCCTACGAGCAGTACTTC. This encodes CASSPLRSSYEQYF.

V is TRBV11-2 and J is TRBJ2-5, with D possibly matching TRBD2 (7 bases). The CDR3 consists of 15 residues. The ends were cut back, 5 bases at V and 4 bases at J, with 17 bases in the middle. Per germline, CDR1 SGHAT and CDR2 FQNNGV. CDR3 nucleotide sequence: TGTGCCAGCAGCCTAAACATGGGGGGGCGAGAGACCCAGTACTTC. Protein sequence: CASSLNMGGRETQYF. Drawing the rest from reference TRBV11-2 and TRBJ2-5, the complete variable domain is EAGVAQSPRYKIIEKRQSVAFWCNPISGHATLYWYQQILGQGPKLLIQFQNNGVVDDSQLPKDRFSAERLKGVDSTLKIQPAKLEDSAVYLCASSLNMGGRETQYFGPGTRLLVL.